A single sample is the source of the 14 T cell receptor beta chains below, sequenced in a study of beta chain features in type 1 diabetes. What was sequenced were expressed TCRB transcripts, since all of the isolated RNA had been reverse transcribed. The method was immunoSEQ multiplex PCR; TCRdb's version includes in-frame clones alone and lacks a portion of them. The repertoire holds under 95,000 clones, with roughly 30% as singletons. The sample taken for sequencing was stem cell memory CD4+ T cells from blood. The receptors were sampled from a woman younger than 30 in good health.

The V gene is TRBV5-1, the J gene TRBJ1-4; D not resolved. The germline gives CDR1 SGHRS, CDR2 YFSETQ. There are 14 residues in the CDR3. Trimming removed 6 bases at V and 10 bases at J, with 19 bases between. DNA of the CDR3: TGCGCCAGCAAAGAGACCGTGGACTGGGGAAAACTGTTTTTT. Translation: CASKETVDWGKLFF.

Only a few counts were recorded for this clone. The V gene is TRBV6-1, the J gene TRBJ2-5; the D gene is possibly TRBD1 (5 bases). V lost 11 bases and J lost 4, with 17 bases in between. This CDR3 comprises 13 residues. Per germline, CDR1 MNHNS and CDR2 SASEGT. The CDR3 loop reads CAGVVAGSETQYF. The DNA for the CDR3 is TGTGCCGGGGTAGTGGCAGGGTCAGAGACCCAGTACTTC.

The rearrangement links TRBV5-1 to TRBJ2-1, with D maybe TRBD1 (6 bases). Germline V gives CDR1 SGHRS, CDR2 YFSETQ. The CDR3 sequence is 14 residues long. The V end lost 6 bases, the J end lost 7 bases, and 17 bases lay between the germline ends. The CDR3 coding sequence is TGCGCCAGCATCAGGGACACTTCGTCGAATGAGCAGTTCTTC. Its translation: CASIRDTSSNEQFF. Full variable domain (outside the CDR3, taken from reference TRBV5-1 and TRBJ2-1): KAGVTQTPRYLIKTRGQQVTLSCSPISGHRSVSWYQQTPGQGLQFLFEYFSETQRNKGNFPGRFSGRQFSNSRSEMNVSTLELGDSALYLCASIRDTSSNEQFFGPGTRLTVL.

This clone was observed a handful of times. V usage is TRBV7-8 and J usage is TRBJ2-3; 9 bases are a match to TRBD2. The V segment lost 2 bases and the J segment 2 bases; nucleotides outside the gene matches: 8. Germline loops: CDR1 SGHVS, CDR2 FQNEAQ. The CDR3 has 17 amino acids. CDR3 DNA: TGTGCCAGCAGCTTAAGACTTAGCGGGGGACACACAGATACGCAGTATTTT. Translating it yields CASSLRLSGGHTDTQYF.

This sequence joins TRBV23-1 and TRBJ1-1; D ambiguous. TRBV23-1 is marked as an open reading frame, function uncertain. The CDR3 extends over 9 amino acids. Trimming took 6 bases from V and 8 from J, leaving 4 bases between them. CDR3 bases: TGCGCCAGCAGGAGGGAAGCTTTCTTT. It is translated as CASRREAFF.

The chain carries TRBV5-1 and TRBJ2-1; D is possibly TRBD2 (6 bases). CDR1 is SGHRS, CDR2 YFSETQ, per germline. V was pared by 4 bases and J by 0 bases, with 17 bases between. The CDR3 runs to 17 residues. CDR3 in DNA: TGCGCCAGCAGCGTAAAGGAGGGCGGAAGCTCCTACAATGAGCAGTTCTTC. Its translation is CASSVKEGGSSYNEQFF.

The chain couples TRBV7-2 to TRBJ2-7; a possible D gene is TRBD2 (5 bases). The germline CDR1 and CDR2 sequences are SGHTA and FQGNSA. V lost 1 base to trimming and J lost 3 bases, with 13 bases between them. CDR3 length: 15 residues. CDR3 coding DNA: TGTGCCAGCAGCTTAGTAGAGGGCACTATCTACGAGCAGTACTTC. Translated, it gives CASSLVEGTIYEQYF.

The chain uses TRBV19 and TRBJ1-1; weak D call: TRBD1 (5 bases). The V and J ends lost 10 bases and 5 bases respectively, with 20 bases between them. CDR1 and CDR2 (germline): LNHDA, SQIVND (reference sequence). The CDR3 contains 14 residues. DNA for the CDR3: TGTGCCACCCGCCGGGAGGGGCGGAGTACTGAAGCTTTCTTT. Amino acid sequence: CATRREGRSTEAFF.

The J gene is TRBJ2-7, the V gene TRBV5-1; 8 bases fit TRBD2. This CDR3 has 15 amino acids. Germline V CDR1 and CDR2: SGHRS, YFSETQ. V lost 5 bases, J lost 4 bases, and 11 bases stayed unmatched. The CDR3 coding sequence is TGCGCCAGCAGACCCACGGCGGGGGGCGCTTACGAGCAGTACTTC. It encodes CASRPTAGGAYEQYF.

This chain connects TRBV5-1 to TRBJ2-3; D is uncertain. V lost 4 bases to trimming and J lost 4 bases, with 16 bases between them. Germline CDR1 reads SGHRS; CDR2 reads YFSETQ. The CDR3 is 15 amino acids. The CDR3 sequence: CASSPDLSRSDTQYF. Here the CDR3 DNA reads TGCGCCAGCAGCCCCGACTTGAGCCGGTCAGATACGCAGTATTTT. Drawing the rest from reference TRBV5-1 and TRBJ2-3, the complete variable domain is KAGVTQTPRYLIKTRGQQVTLSCSPISGHRSVSWYQQTPGQGLQFLFEYFSETQRNKGNFPGRFSGRQFSNSRSEMNVSTLELGDSALYLCASSPDLSRSDTQYFGPGTRLTVL.

The chain links TRBV5-4 to TRBJ1-6; the D gene is possibly TRBD1 (6 bases). The length of the CDR3 is 13 residues. V lost 4 bases to trimming and J lost 10 bases, with 12 bases between them. From germline, CDR1 is SGHNT and CDR2 YYREEE (reference sequence). In nucleotides, the CDR3 is TGTGCCAGCAGCCGGGCAGGGGACTCACCCCTCCACTTT. This sequence encodes CASSRAGDSPLHF.

This clone was seen more than once but under ten times. This chain links TRBV6-1 with TRBJ1-5; D perhaps matches TRBD1 (5 bases). The V gene's germline CDR1 is MNHNS and CDR2 SASEGT. Trimming removed 8 bases from V and 6 bases from J, with 20 bases in between. The CDR3 runs to 15 residues. CDR3 amino acids: CASEGSRGGGQPQHF. DNA for the CDR3: TGTGCCAGCGAGGGGAGTAGGGGAGGAGGTCAGCCCCAGCATTTT.

The gene calls are TRBV7-8 and TRBJ2-1; the D gene is possibly TRBD2 (5 bases). Germline V gene lookup returns CDR1 SGHVS and CDR2 FQNEAQ. CDR3 size: 16 residues. V lost 3 bases and J 0 bases, leaving 12 bases between the germline ends. The CDR3 bases are TGTGCCAGCAGCTTTGAAACGGGGAGCTCCTACAATGAGCAGTTCTTC. Translating it yields CASSFETGSSYNEQFF.

V and J are TRBV9 and TRBJ2-3; D may be TRBD2 (6 bases). Looked up from germline, CDR1 is SGDLS and CDR2 is YYNGEE. The CDR3 extends over 15 amino acids. V dropped 4 bases and J dropped 4 bases, with 16 bases sitting between them. The CDR3 bases are TGTGCCAGCAGCTTAAAAGGCGGGGTCTCAGATACGCAGTATTTT. Protein sequence: CASSLKGGVSDTQYF. The variable domain in full, with the rest retrieved from reference TRBV9 and TRBJ2-3, is DSGVTQTPKHLITATGQRVTLRCSPRSGDLSVYWYQQSLDQGLQFLIQYYNGEERAKGNILERFSAQQFPDLHSELNLSSLELGDSALYFCASSLKGGVSDTQYFGPGTRLTVL.